Listed here are 19 T cell receptor beta chains from one sample, sequenced in a study of human CD8 memory T cell subsets. Exhausted-like traits marked the TPEX cells, which were CCR7+ PD-1+ TIGIT+ early memory CD8+ T cells. Preparation of the TCR beta libraries relied on UMI-labeled 5' RACE. TCRdb reprocessed the 5' RACE reads and keeps a single row for each CDR3 protein, giving no DNA. The table for this sample gives some 7,000 distinct CDR3 sequences. The specimen was CD8+ T cells from PBMCs. These receptors were taken from a human donor in good health.

The chain recombines TRBV5-5 with TRBJ1-6; TCRdb indicates TRBD1, and absent DNA this call remains unverified. Germline lookup yields CDR1 SGHKS and CDR2 YYEKEE (reference sequence). This CDR3 comprises 15 residues. CDR3: CASRAWTALDSPLHF.

This clonotype is classed as medium-sized by frequency. The V call is TRBV5-1, the J call TRBJ2-7; TCRdb lists TRBD1, though no DNA is available to test this call. In germline, CDR1 is SGHRS, CDR2 YFSETQ. The CDR3 contains 16 residues. This CDR3 is CASSPSWDTLSYEQYF.

V gene TRBV7-2 combines with J gene TRBJ2-5; there is no DNA to check the TCRdb D call of TRBD1. This CDR3 is built from 18 residues. CDR1 and CDR2 (germline): SGHTA, FQGNSA. CDR3: CASSLLMGGAEEAETQYF.

This rearrangement joins TRBV11-3 to TRBJ1-2. CDR1 and CDR2 from the germline V gene are SGHNT and YENEEA. CDR3 length: 14 residues. The CDR3 region is CASSGAAFTYGYTF.

The chain employs TRBV20-1 and TRBJ1-5; TCRdb's assignment of TRBD1 cannot be checked, as there is no DNA. The germline V gene has CDR1 DFQATT and CDR2 SNEGSKA (reference sequence). CDR3 length: 14 residues. This CDR3 is CSAPDRALNQPQHF.

This chain connects TRBV7-9 to TRBJ2-1; checking the TCRdb D call of TRBD1 is not possible without DNA. The germline gives CDR1 SEHNR, CDR2 FQNEAQ (reference sequence). There are 15 residues in the CDR3. Here the CDR3 reads CASSLVQGGVDEQFF.

This chain links TRBV5-4 with TRBJ2-1; TCRdb outputs TRBD2, but without DNA this stays unchecked. The CDR3 runs to 14 residues. The germline V gene has CDR1 SGHNT and CDR2 YYREEE (reference sequence). The CDR3 protein is CASSWGPSVNEQFF.

The rearrangement joins TRBV7-9 to TRBJ2-7. The CDR3 length is 12 residues. The germline CDR1 and CDR2 sequences are SEHNR and FQNEAQ (reference sequence). CDR3 protein: CASSLGMDEQYF.

The genes are TRBV4-1 and TRBJ2-1; the D call of TRBD1 rests on TCRdb alone, since no DNA is present to check it. CDR1 MGHRA and CDR2 YSYEKL come from the germline V gene. This CDR3 spans 11 amino acids. The CDR3 here is CASHRGNEQFF.

This chain uses TRBV4-1 with TRBJ1-1. Germline V lookup: CDR1 MGHRA, CDR2 YSYEKL. This CDR3 is 14 amino acids long. The CDR3 region is CASSQAHLNTEAFF.

V gene TRBV6-5 combines with J gene TRBJ2-7; TCRdb selects TRBD1, and the lack of DNA leaves this call unchecked. CDR3 length: 15 residues. Germline assignment: CDR1 MNHEY and CDR2 SVGAGI. CDR3 sequence reads: CASSYSWQGASEQYF.

The gene calls are TRBV14 and TRBJ2-5; TCRdb selects TRBD1, and the lack of DNA leaves this call unchecked. Germline V CDR1 and CDR2: SGHDN, FVKESK. This CDR3 region has 14 residues. Here the CDR3 reads CASSRDIDQETQYF.

The chain links TRBV7-2 to TRBJ2-7; TCRdb's D gene call, TRBD2, goes unchecked for lack of DNA. Germline assignment: CDR1 SGHTA and CDR2 FQGNSA. The CDR3 spans 12 residues. The CDR3 sequence is CASSLIGPEQYF. Based on the CDR3 plus reference TRBV7-2 and TRBJ2-7, the full variable domain is GAGVSQSPSNKVTEKGKDVELRCDPISGHTALYWYRQSLGQGLEFLIYFQGNSAPDKSGLPSDRFSAERTGGSVSTLTIQRTQQEDSAVYLCASSLIGPEQYFGPGTRLTVT.

V is TRBV9 and J is TRBJ1-3; the TRBD1 assignment by TCRdb is unverifiable without DNA. The CDR3 extends over 17 amino acids. CDR1 and CDR2 from the germline V gene are SGDLS and YYNGEE. The CDR3 sequence is CASSPSGTGGLGNTIYF.

The chain links TRBV7-9 to TRBJ2-5; TCRdb proposes TRBD1, but this gene call is untestable without DNA. Germline lookup yields CDR1 SEHNR and CDR2 FQNEAQ (reference sequence). The CDR3 sequence is 15 residues long. This chain's CDR3 is CASSFFDRVRETQYF.

This chain uses TRBV5-1 with TRBJ2-1. There are 14 residues in the CDR3. Germline V gives CDR1 SGHRS, CDR2 YFSETQ. The CDR3 here is CASSIGPTANEQFF. Using reference TRBV5-1 and TRBJ2-1 for the parts outside the CDR3, the full variable domain is KAGVTQTPRYLIKTRGQQVTLSCSPISGHRSVSWYQQTPGQGLQFLFEYFSETQRNKGNFPGRFSGRQFSNSRSEMNVSTLELGDSALYLCASSIGPTANEQFFGPGTRLTVL.

The chain has TRBV10-1 and TRBJ2-7. Germline V CDR1 and CDR2: WNHNN, SYGVQD (reference sequence). The CDR3 is 15 amino acids. CDR3 sequence: CASSENPLGSYEQYF.

V and J are TRBV5-4 and TRBJ2-3; TCRdb lists TRBD2, though no DNA is available to test this call. Germline CDR1 reads SGHNT; CDR2 reads YYREEE (reference sequence). The CDR3 runs to 20 residues. CDR3 sequence reads: CASIDTGTSGIDGYTDTQYF.

The rearrangement joins TRBV11-3 to TRBJ2-1; TCRdb names TRBD2, which stays unverified in the absence of DNA. This CDR3 is built from 17 residues. From germline, CDR1 is SGHNT and CDR2 YENEEA. The CDR3 loop is CASRKYLAGGSYNEQFF.